This T cell receptor beta chain was identified during a study of cytomegalovirus exposure and HLA in healthy donors. General study results and limits: Later analysis showed TCR association rates varying by HLA locus, highest for DRB1 and lowest for HLA-C.

PCR was performed using 60 Vbeta and 13 Jbeta primers. This table comes from immunoSEQ multiplex PCR, and its TCRdb copy is limited to in-frame clones, with some not included. The sample lists under 200,000 clones; approximately 80% were seen once. This clone has only a few counts. Its antigen is undetermined. Per germline, CDR1 GTSNPN and CDR2 SVGIG (reference sequence). This CDR3 contains 13 residues. Between the trimmed V and J ends, which lost 2 bases and 3 bases, there was a span of 10 bases. V gene TRBV30 combines with J gene TRBJ1-1; no definite D call. The sample was PBMCs. This TCR was sampled from a man in his forties in good health and CMV-seropositive. The CDR3 sequence: CAWSPGMDTEAFF. DNA of the CDR3: TGTGCCTGGAGTCCGGGAATGGACACTGAAGCTTTCTTT.